This T cell receptor (beta chain) was identified in a study of blood T cell repertoires in COVID-19. This table comes from immunoSEQ multiplex PCR, and its TCRdb copy is limited to in-frame clones, with some not included. The sample has about 300,000 clones, approximately 88% seen once. V was trimmed by 0 bases and J by 0 bases, leaving 12 bases between them. Germline CDR1 SGHTA, CDR2 FQGNSA. This CDR3 comprises 17 residues. Material for sequencing was peripheral blood. The receptor's source is a woman aged 25 to 39 who had recovered from COVID-19. The V and J genes are TRBV7-2 and TRBJ1-3, with D tentatively TRBD1 (6 bases). Here the CDR3 reads CASSLAAGVVSGNTIYF. The CDR3 DNA is TGTGCCAGCAGCTTAGCAGCAGGGGTCGTCTCTGGAAACACCATATATTTT.